The 9 T cell receptor beta chains below all came from one sample that was sequenced in a study of blood T cell repertoires in COVID-19. Produced via immunoSEQ multiplex PCR; TCRdb's table is partial and in-frame only. The sample carries about 300,000 clones, roughly nine tenths recorded once. Sequencing was done on a sample of PBMCs or T cells enriched from blood (not recorded which). Source of these receptors: a woman in her forties or fifties who had been exposed to COVID-19.

The rearrangement joins TRBV15 to TRBJ2-1; no reliable D call. The ends were cut back, 0 bases at V and 8 bases at J, with 5 bases in the middle. The CDR3 totals 12 residues. Germline V gives CDR1 LNHNV, CDR2 YYDKDF (reference sequence). The CDR3 DNA sequence: TGTGCCACCAGCAGAGATCGGGATGAGCAGTTCTTC. The encoded protein is CATSRDRDEQFF.

The chain uses TRBV19 and TRBJ1-5; D is possibly TRBD1 (5 bases). CDR1 LNHDA and CDR2 SQIVND come from the germline V gene (reference sequence). Trimming cost V 3 bases and J 5 bases, with 11 bases left between them. The CDR3 is 14 amino acids. In nucleotides, the CDR3 is TGTGCCAGTAGTATTAATGGGGCTGATCAGCCCCAGCATTTT. It encodes CASSINGADQPQHF.

The rearrangement joins TRBV28 to TRBJ1-2, with D perhaps matching TRBD1 (6 bases). The V end was cut by 6 bases, the J end by 4 bases, with 9 bases between. Germline V gene sequence: CDR1 MDHEN, CDR2 SYDVKM. This CDR3 has 12 amino acids. In DNA form, the CDR3 reads TGTGCCAGCAGCACGACAGGCTATGGCTACACCTTC. Protein: CASSTTGYGYTF.

This clone appeared a single time. The rearrangement uses TRBV30 and TRBJ2-1, with D perhaps TRBD2 (7 bases). Looked up from germline, CDR1 is GTSNPN and CDR2 is SVGIG (reference sequence). There are 18 residues in the CDR3. The germline V and J ends were trimmed by 4 bases and 6 bases, with 28 bases remaining between them. CDR3 residues: CAWMRLAGARGLGNEQFF. CDR3 DNA: TGTGCCTGGATGAGACTAGCAGGTGCCCGGGGGCTGGGCAATGAGCAGTTCTTC.

The chain couples TRBV5-4 to TRBJ1-1; D perhaps matches TRBD1 (6 bases). The CDR3 has 15 residues. V was shortened by 0 bases and J by 6 bases, with 15 bases between the two germline ends. Germline V lookup: CDR1 SGHNT, CDR2 YYREEE (reference sequence). This chain's CDR3 is CASSLDGGGSAEAFF. CDR3 nucleotides: TGTGCCAGCAGCTTGGATGGGGGCGGTAGCGCTGAAGCTTTCTTT.

This clone showed up just once. This sequence joins TRBV27 and TRBJ2-2; TRBD1 is a possible D gene (6 bases). V dropped 5 bases and J dropped 5 bases, with 12 bases sitting between them. The CDR3 contains 14 residues. Germline V CDR1 and CDR2: MNHEY, SMNVEV (reference sequence). The CDR3 region is CASSAMGATGELFF. CDR3 coding DNA: TGTGCCAGCAGTGCGATGGGGGCTACCGGGGAGCTGTTTTTT.

This rearrangement joins TRBV7-9 to TRBJ2-7; D is possibly TRBD1 (6 bases). The V end lost 5 bases, the J end lost 9 bases, and 14 bases lay between the germline ends. CDR3 length: 12 amino acids. Germline assignment: CDR1 SEHNR and CDR2 FQNEAQ (reference sequence). The CDR3 here is CASSLQGFVQYF. The CDR3 DNA reads as TGTGCCAGCAGCCTACAGGGATTTGTGCAGTACTTC.

The V and J genes are TRBV28 and TRBJ1-5; D uncertain. This CDR3 is 15 amino acids long. Germline V gene data show CDR1 as MDHEN and CDR2 as SYDVKM. Trimming removed 6 bases at V and 4 bases at J, with 16 bases between. DNA of the CDR3: TGTGCCAGCAGCCCGGTGGTAGCGCAAAATCAGCCCCAGCATTTT. Translation gives CASSPVVAQNQPQHF.

The chain combines TRBV28 with TRBJ2-7, with TRBD1 as a possible D gene (6 bases). Germline CDR1 MDHEN, CDR2 SYDVKM. This CDR3 is built from 15 residues. Trimming took 6 bases from V and 3 from J, leaving 18 bases between them. In DNA form, the CDR3 reads TGTGCCAGCAGCAAGTATTCAGGGGCCCTCTACGAGCAGTACTTC. It encodes CASSKYSGALYEQYF.